This T cell receptor (beta chain) was retrieved from a study of metastatic and nonmetastatic thyroid tumors. About the study: Patients with malignant and benign thyroid disease provided blood and tumor or nodule tissue, whose repertoires were compared.

The entire patient cohort was treatment-naive prior to thyroid surgery. MiXCR was used by TCRdb to re-call the PCR reads. Of 30,000 to 35,000 clones in the sample, about 17% are singletons; the top ten hold 3% to 4%. Overall study results and limits: Relative to benign nodules, malignant thyroid tumors were reportedly characterized by significantly elevated TCR beta diversity in blood and tumor.

CDR1 SGHAT and CDR2 FQNNGV come from the germline V gene. The CDR3 consists of 16 residues. Trimming removed 6 bases from V and 3 bases from J, with 19 bases in between. Notes on this clone: Its antigen is still unknown.

The chain employs TRBV11-2 and TRBJ2-3, with D tentatively TRBD1 or TRBD2 (6 bases each). This receptor was taken from a female donor with papillary thyroid cancer or a benign thyroid nodule (not recorded which). Some clones in this sample may be carry-over from other donors' samples. Sequenced material: blood. The CDR3 loop is CASSSVGRGGTDTQYF. CDR3 nucleotide sequence: TGTGCCAGCAGTTCCGTTGGTAGAGGGGGGACAGATACGCAGTATTTT.